The 27 T cell receptor beta chains presented below share a single source sample, sequenced in a study of T cell responses to AZD1222 COVID-19 vaccine. Profiling relied on immunoSEQ multiplex PCR, and the TCRdb table lists in-frame clones only, not all of them. The sample holds approximately 89,000 clones, 92% seen once. The sample here was peripheral blood, taken on day 0 of AZD1222 vaccination. These receptors came from an adult in good health.

The gene calls are TRBV6-5 and TRBJ1-4, with 7 bases identical to TRBD1. Germline V gene lookup returns CDR1 MNHEY and CDR2 SVGAGI. After removal of 0 bases from V and 5 bases from J, the junction contained 6 bases not matched to a gene. The CDR3 sequence is 16 residues long. The DNA for the CDR3 is TGTGCCAGCAGTTACTCCGCCGGGACAGTGAATGAAAAACTGTTTTTT. It is translated as CASSYSAGTVNEKLFF.

This clone was detected once. The V and J genes are TRBV25-1 and TRBJ1-2; D might be TRBD1 (5 bases). CDR3 length equals 14 residues. Trimming shortened V by 4 bases and J by 0 bases, and 9 bases separated the two germline ends. Looked up from germline, CDR1 is MGHDK and CDR2 is SYGVNS. CDR3 nucleotides: TGTGCCAGCAGTGCCAGAGGGGCTAACTATGGCTACACCTTC. It is translated as CASSARGANYGYTF.

This chain uses TRBV10-3 with TRBJ2-3; possible D gene TRBD2, 5 bases. Germline CDR1 and CDR2: ENHRY and SYGVKD. This CDR3 is built from 13 residues. V was shortened by 2 bases and J by 5 bases, with 8 bases between the two germline ends. The CDR3 DNA reads TGTGCCATCAGTGAGCCGGGGATAGATACGCAGTATTTT. This gives the protein CAISEPGIDTQYF.

J is TRBJ2-7 and V is TRBV10-3; 7 bases are shared with TRBD2. The CDR3 consists of 16 residues. CDR1 and CDR2 from the germline V gene are ENHRY and SYGVKD. Germline trimming cut 0 bases from V and 3 bases from J; bases unmatched to any gene: 8. The DNA for the CDR3 is TGTGCCATCAGTGAGTCGGGCATCAGCGGGGACTACGAGCAGTACTTC. This gives the protein CAISESGISGDYEQYF.

This rearrangement joins TRBV5-1 to TRBJ2-7; TRBD2 is a possible D gene (5 bases). Germline lookup yields CDR1 SGHRS and CDR2 YFSETQ. The CDR3 has 16 amino acids. The V gene lost 2 bases and the J gene lost 2 bases, with 17 bases spanning the gap. CDR3 sequence (DNA): TGCGCCAGCAGCTTTCCCCGGGATAGCAGCGCCTACGAGCAGTACTTC. It encodes CASSFPRDSSAYEQYF.

This chain connects TRBV12-5 to TRBJ1-1, with no clear D. This CDR3 is built from 13 residues. V gave up 2 bases and J gave up 6 bases, with 10 bases separating them. In germline, CDR1 is LGHNT, CDR2 FRNRAP. The CDR3 protein is CASGLTPGSEAFF. The CDR3 DNA sequence: TGTGCTAGTGGTTTGACTCCCGGGTCTGAAGCTTTCTTT.

The genes are TRBV18 and TRBJ2-6; no clear D. Per the germline V gene, CDR1 is KGHSH and CDR2 is LQKENI. Trimming took off 2 bases at V and 0 bases at J, with 8 bases between the two ends. The CDR3 spans 16 residues. CDR3 DNA: TGTGCCAGCTCACCAGAGTGGGGCTCTGGGGCCAACGTCCTGACTTTC. It yields the protein CASSPEWGSGANVLTF.

The chain couples TRBV21-1 to TRBJ2-5. TRBV21-1 is described as a pseudogene. This CDR3 has 14 residues. The CDR3: CASSKGRGRETQYF. DNA of the CDR3: TGTGCCAGCAGCAAAGGTCGGGGCCGTGAGACCCAGTACTTC.

The chain recombines TRBV7-2 with TRBJ2-2; 7 bases align to TRBD2. The V gene end was trimmed by 2 bases and the J gene end by 4 bases; junction bases not matched to a gene: 7. The germline V gene encodes CDR1 SGHTA and CDR2 FQGNSA. This CDR3 region has 16 residues. CDR3 protein: CASSLWGGGLTGELFF. The CDR3 DNA follows: TGTGCCAGCAGCTTATGGGGCGGGGGACTCACCGGGGAGCTGTTTTTT.

This chain joins TRBV3-1 (or the pseudogene TRBV3-2) and TRBJ2-3, with 9 bases identical to TRBD2. After removal of 4 bases from V and 6 bases from J, the junction contained 8 bases not matched to a gene. The CDR3 is made up of 15 amino acids. Germline values: CDR1 LGHDT, CDR2 YNNKEL (reference sequence). The CDR3 coding sequence is TGTGCCAGCAGCCCAATGCGGGAGGGCCGGGATACGCAGTATTTT. It translates to CASSPMREGRDTQYF.

This chain joins TRBV28 and TRBJ1-5, with D perhaps TRBD1 (5 bases). Germline V CDR1 and CDR2: MDHEN, SYDVKM. The V end lost 6 bases, the J end lost 5 bases, and 23 bases lay between the germline ends. The CDR3 is 17 residues long. In nucleotides, the CDR3 is TGTGCCAGCAGCAGTCTCAACCTCCGGGACGGTTATCAGCCCCAGCATTTT. It translates to CASSSLNLRDGYQPQHF.

The chain combines TRBV19 with TRBJ2-1, with 13 bases that match TRBD2. V lost 4 bases to trimming and J lost 8 bases; unmatched junction nucleotides: 5. CDR1 and CDR2 (germline): LNHDA, SQIVND (reference sequence). This CDR3 region has 15 residues. The CDR3 region is CASSKGLAGIYEQFF. CDR3 nucleotide sequence: TGTGCCAGTAGTAAGGGACTAGCGGGAATCTATGAGCAGTTCTTC.

V and J are TRBV2 and TRBJ1-5; no firm D call. Germline V gene lookup returns CDR1 SNHLY and CDR2 FYNNEI. The germline V and J ends were trimmed by 6 bases and 0 bases, with 3 bases remaining between them. The CDR3 length is 12 residues. The CDR3 coding sequence is TGTGCCAGCAGGGCTAGCAATCAGCCCCAGCATTTT. Translation: CASRASNQPQHF.

In DNA, the CDR3 is TGTGCCACCAGGGAAGGGGGCAAGTACGAGCAGTACTTC. The encoded protein is CATREGGKYEQYF. The chain recombines TRBV6-1 with TRBJ2-7; 7 bases map to TRBD1. Germline V lookup: CDR1 MNHNS, CDR2 SASEGT. The CDR3 is 13 residues long. The J segment lost 4 bases and the V segment lost 10 bases, leaving 10 bases of the junction unmatched.

The J gene is TRBJ1-1, the V gene TRBV2, with 11 bases matching TRBD1. The CDR3 is made up of 16 amino acids. V lost 3 bases and J lost 1; bases outside the gene matches: 4. CDR1 and CDR2 from the germline V gene are SNHLY and FYNNEI. In DNA form, the CDR3 reads TGTGCCAGCAGTGAGAGGACAGGGGGCGCGAACACTGAAGCTTTCTTT. It codes for CASSERTGGANTEAFF. The variable domain in full, with the rest retrieved from reference TRBV2 and TRBJ1-1, is EPEVTQTPSHQVTQMGQEVILRCVPISNHLYFYWYRQILGQKVEFLVSFYNNEISEKSEIFDDQFSVERPDGSNFTLKIRSTKLEDSAMYFCASSERTGGANTEAFFGQGTRLTVV.

This rearrangement joins TRBV7-9 to TRBJ2-7; 10 nucleotides align to TRBD2. The length of the CDR3 is 17 residues. The trim removed 4 bases at V and 4 bases at J, leaving 13 bases unmatched. Germline V gene sequence: CDR1 SEHNR, CDR2 FQNEAQ (reference sequence). The CDR3 here is CASSSADRTSGTYEQYF. CDR3 nucleotides: TGTGCCAGCAGCTCGGCCGATAGGACTAGCGGAACATACGAGCAGTACTTC.

This clone was counted only a few times. J is TRBJ2-4 and V is TRBV9, with D maybe TRBD2 (6 bases). CDR3 length equals 14 residues. Germline V lookup: CDR1 SGDLS, CDR2 YYNGEE. Trimming shortened V by 1 base and J by 6 bases, and 11 bases separated the two germline ends. The CDR3 is CASSVSRDLNIQYF. The CDR3 nucleotides are TGTGCCAGCAGCGTAAGCCGGGACTTAAACATTCAGTACTTC.

The V call is TRBV7-3, the J call TRBJ2-1; 9 bases match TRBD1. The ends lost 2 bases at V and 4 bases at J; junction bases unmatched: 3. This CDR3 is built from 15 residues. Germline CDR1 and CDR2: SGHTA and FQGTGA. The CDR3 loop reads CASSLETGGYNEQFF. CDR3 nucleotide sequence: TGTGCCAGCAGCTTAGAGACAGGGGGTTACAATGAGCAGTTCTTC.

V gene TRBV9 combines with J gene TRBJ2-3; D unclear. V was clipped by 0 bases and J by 0 bases, with 8 bases between them. Germline V gene sequence: CDR1 SGDLS, CDR2 YYNGEE. The CDR3 runs to 15 residues. Here the CDR3 reads CASSVGAKSTDTQYF. The CDR3 DNA reads as TGTGCCAGCAGCGTAGGGGCTAAAAGCACAGATACGCAGTATTTT.

The V and J genes are TRBV18 and TRBJ2-7; 8 bases fit TRBD2. V was pared by 2 bases and J by 3 bases, with 12 bases of the junction left unmatched. Germline CDR1 is KGHSH and CDR2 is LQKENI. The CDR3 length is 17 residues. The CDR3 coding sequence is TGTGCCAGCTCACCAATCTCGGCTGGAGCGGGAGTCTACGAGCAGTACTTC. Amino acids: CASSPISAGAGVYEQYF.

The chain couples TRBV9 to TRBJ2-7; D is undetermined. The CDR3 length is 15 residues. Germline CDR1 reads SGDLS; CDR2 reads YYNGEE. V lost 4 bases to trimming and J lost 4 bases, with 18 bases between them. The CDR3 sequence is CASSPGSQTLYEQYF. The CDR3 coding sequence is TGTGCCAGCAGCCCCGGCTCCCAGACCCTATACGAGCAGTACTTC.

Here the CDR3 reads CASSLGPAGDTQYF. CDR3 DNA sequence: TGCGCCAGCAGCTTGGGTCCAGCGGGGGATACGCAGTATTTT. The chain links TRBV5-1 to TRBJ2-3; TRBD2 aligns across 7 bases. The germline V gene has CDR1 SGHRS and CDR2 YFSETQ. This CDR3 spans 14 amino acids. J was trimmed by 6 bases and V by 0 bases; bases with no gene match: 4. The complete variable domain, with remaining parts taken from reference TRBV5-1 and TRBJ2-3, reads KAGVTQTPRYLIKTRGQQVTLSCSPISGHRSVSWYQQTPGQGLQFLFEYFSETQRNKGNFPGRFSGRQFSNSRSEMNVSTLELGDSALYLCASSLGPAGDTQYFGPGTRLTVL.

This rearrangement joins TRBV4-3 to TRBJ1-5; TRBD1 might be the D (5 bases). This CDR3 comprises 15 residues. The V gene's germline CDR1 is LGHNA and CDR2 YSLEER. The V end was cut by 5 bases, the J end by 3 bases, with 14 bases between. The CDR3 DNA reads TGCGCCAGCAGCTTGAGCAGGGAAAACAATCAGCCCCAGCATTTT. This encodes CASSLSRENNQPQHF.

The rearrangement links TRBV7-9 to TRBJ1-1; the D gene is possibly TRBD1 (5 bases). The CDR3 length is 13 residues. In germline, CDR1 is SEHNR, CDR2 FQNEAQ (reference sequence). Between the trimmed V and J ends, which lost 1 base and 11 bases, there was a span of 14 bases. The CDR3 coding sequence is TGTGCCAGCAGCTTAGTGGGATCAGGGTTGGCTTTCTTT. Protein product: CASSLVGSGLAFF. Full variable domain (remainder filled in from reference TRBV7-9 and TRBJ1-1): DTGVSQNPRHKITKRGQNVTFRCDPISEHNRLYWYRQTLGQGPEFLTYFQNEAQLEKSRLLSDRFSAERPKGSFSTLEIQRTEQGDSAMYLCASSLVGSGLAFFGQGTRLTVV.

The chain combines TRBV27 with TRBJ1-2; tentatively, D is TRBD1 (5 bases). Germline loops: CDR1 MNHEY, CDR2 SMNVEV (reference sequence). The length of the CDR3 is 13 residues. Trimming took 3 bases from V and 1 from J, leaving 6 bases between them. The CDR3 loop is CASSFQGNYGYTF. CDR3 nucleotides: TGTGCCAGCAGTTTCCAGGGTAACTATGGCTACACCTTC.

The chain uses TRBV7-9 and TRBJ2-1; D unresolved. Germline V gene sequence: CDR1 SEHNR, CDR2 FQNEAQ (reference sequence). The ends were cut back, 5 bases at V and 6 bases at J, with 5 bases in the middle. The CDR3 contains 11 residues. The CDR3 loop is CASSVGNEQFF. The CDR3 nucleotides read TGTGCCAGCAGCGTAGGCAATGAGCAGTTCTTC.

This rearrangement joins TRBV6-5 to TRBJ2-1, with D possibly matching TRBD2 (6 bases). Per the germline V gene, CDR1 is MNHEY and CDR2 is SVGAGI. The CDR3 totals 15 residues. Trimming took 6 bases from V and 7 from J, leaving 19 bases between them. The CDR3 protein is CASSPTGLASNEQFF. The CDR3 DNA reads as TGTGCCAGCAGCCCCACGGGACTGGCCTCTAATGAGCAGTTCTTC.